This TCR beta chain came from a study of blood T cell repertoires in COVID-19. Study context: Donors in the United States, Italy and Spain gave samples during acute or convalescent COVID-19. PBMCs, B-cell-depleted T cells, or T cells were the source of the cDNA or gDNA that made up the material.

In the original workflow: Reference gene primer amplification gave nucleated cell count estimates. TCRdb's copy holds only in-frame clones and misses some; the assay was immunoSEQ multiplex PCR. V, J and clone size are taken as reported in that table, and D and trimming were inferred from the DNA itself. The repertoire holds about 50,000 clones, with approximately 90% as singletons. Trimming took off 3 bases at V and 1 base at J, with 6 bases between the two ends. The CDR3 consists of 13 residues. The germline V gene encodes CDR1 MNHNS and CDR2 SASEGT. This TCR was sampled from a man in his fifties or sixties with active COVID-19. Sequencing was performed on peripheral blood. The chain links TRBV6-1 to TRBJ1-1, with unresolved D. This chain's CDR3 is CASSDLRNTEAFF. The CDR3 DNA follows: TGTGCCAGCAGTGATTTGAGGAACACTGAAGCTTTCTTT.